What follows is one T cell receptor beta chain and its context. Its target is unknown. These data come from a study of cytomegalovirus exposure and HLA in healthy donors. Regarding the study as a whole: HLA restriction was apparent for most CMV-associated TCR beta chains in a later analysis.

CDR3 length: 16 amino acids. PCR used 60 Vbeta primers and 13 Jbeta primers. Clones were sequenced by immunoSEQ multiplex PCR, and TCRdb holds only the in-frame ones, with some missing. The sample records roughly 190,000 clones, around 84% being singletons. V gene TRBV21-1 combines with J gene TRBJ2-7; TRBD2, the D gene given by the table, was not confirmed from the DNA. TRBV21-1 is assigned pseudogene status. The TCR was taken from a woman aged 50 to 65 in good health and CMV-seropositive. Sequenced sample: PBMCs. The CDR3, as DNA: TGTGCCAGCAGCAAAAGTAGCGGGGGGGCGTCCTACGAGCAGTACTTC. This sequence encodes CASSKSSGGASYEQYF.